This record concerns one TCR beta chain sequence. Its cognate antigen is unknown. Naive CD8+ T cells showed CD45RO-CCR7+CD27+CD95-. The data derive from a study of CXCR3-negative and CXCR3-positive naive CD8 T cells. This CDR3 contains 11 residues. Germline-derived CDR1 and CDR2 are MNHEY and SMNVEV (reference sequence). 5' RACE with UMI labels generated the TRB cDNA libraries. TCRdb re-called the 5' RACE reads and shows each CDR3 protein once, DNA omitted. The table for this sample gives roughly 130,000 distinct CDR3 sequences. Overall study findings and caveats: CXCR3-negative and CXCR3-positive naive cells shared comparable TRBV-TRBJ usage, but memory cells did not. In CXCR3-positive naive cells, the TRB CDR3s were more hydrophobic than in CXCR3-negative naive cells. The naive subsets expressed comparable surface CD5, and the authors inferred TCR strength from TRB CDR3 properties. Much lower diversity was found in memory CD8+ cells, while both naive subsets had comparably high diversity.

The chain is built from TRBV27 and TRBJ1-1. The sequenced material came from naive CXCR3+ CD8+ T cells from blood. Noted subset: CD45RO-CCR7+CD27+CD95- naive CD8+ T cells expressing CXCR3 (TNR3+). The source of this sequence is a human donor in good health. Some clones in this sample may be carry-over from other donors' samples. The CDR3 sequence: CASIANAEAFF.